The 24 T cell receptor beta chains presented below share a single source sample, sequenced in a study of blood T cell repertoires in COVID-19. Assay: immunoSEQ multiplex PCR; the TCRdb copy retains only in-frame clones and omits some. Of a few hundred thousand clones listed, 70% to 90% are singletons. Material: peripheral blood. These receptors were obtained from a man in his forties with acute or convalescent COVID-19.

V and J are TRBV20-1 and TRBJ2-2; 8 bases are a match to TRBD2. This CDR3 comprises 14 residues. Per germline, CDR1 DFQATT and CDR2 SNEGSKA (reference sequence). After removal of 3 bases from V and 6 bases from J, the junction contained 6 bases not matched to a gene. The CDR3 region has the DNA TGCAGTGCTAGTTACGGGAGGGCCGCCGGGGAGCTGTTTTTT. This translates into CSASYGRAAGELFF.

The gene calls are TRBV5-1 and TRBJ1-1; D is possibly TRBD1 (6 bases). V shed 0 bases and J shed 10 bases, with 16 bases lying between them. This CDR3 contains 14 residues. Germline V gene data show CDR1 as SGHRS and CDR2 as YFSETQ. The CDR3 DNA sequence: TGCGCCAGCAGCTTGGCAGTCGGCACACAGGGAGCTTTCTTT. Residues: CASSLAVGTQGAFF.

The J gene is TRBJ2-7, the V gene TRBV10-3; 10 positions agree with TRBD2. The CDR3 runs to 14 residues. Germline assignment: CDR1 ENHRY and CDR2 SYGVKD. V dropped 2 bases and J dropped 2; count of bases not matched to a gene: 0. The CDR3 sequence is CAISETSGAYEQYF. The CDR3 nucleotides are TGTGCCATCAGTGAGACTAGCGGGGCCTACGAGCAGTACTTC.

The rearrangement links TRBV7-9 to TRBJ2-5; 7 bases match TRBD2. Germline values: CDR1 SEHNR, CDR2 FQNEAQ (reference sequence). The J segment lost 1 base and the V segment lost 1 base, leaving 6 bases of the junction unmatched. The length of the CDR3 is 16 residues. The CDR3 loop reads CASSLEEGGPQETQYF. In DNA, the CDR3 is TGTGCCAGCAGCTTAGAGGAGGGAGGGCCCCAAGAGACCCAGTACTTC.

The chain has TRBV18 and TRBJ1-6; 10 bases match TRBD1. The germline gives CDR1 KGHSH, CDR2 LQKENI. The length of the CDR3 is 18 residues. With V trimmed by 5 bases and J by 0 bases, 7 bases remained unmatched. This chain's CDR3 is CASSSDRGTYSYNSPLHF. CDR3 sequence (DNA): TGTGCCAGCTCATCGGACAGGGGGACTTACTCCTATAATTCACCCCTCCACTTT. The full variable domain, completed using reference TRBV18 and TRBJ1-6, is NAGVMQNPRHLVRRRGQEARLRCSPMKGHSHVYWYRQLPEEGLKFMVYLQKENIIDESGMPKERFSAEFPKEGPSILRIQQVVRGDSAAYFCASSSDRGTYSYNSPLHFGNGTRLTVT.

This chain uses TRBV19 with TRBJ2-1; TRBD2 agrees at 13 bases. This CDR3 comprises 14 residues. Losses at the gene ends were 5 bases for V and 9 bases for J; bases not matched to a gene: 4. Germline values: CDR1 LNHDA, CDR2 SQIVND (reference sequence). The DNA of the CDR3 is TGTGCCAGTAGTGCTGGGACTAGCGGGATTGAGCAGTTCTTC. Translating it yields CASSAGTSGIEQFF.

Only one count was recorded for this clone. The chain has TRBV15 and TRBJ2-1; 14 nucleotides align to TRBD2. The V gene's germline CDR1 is LNHNV and CDR2 YYDKDF (reference sequence). This CDR3 comprises 15 residues. J lost 7 bases, V lost 5 bases, and 4 bases had no gene match. CDR3 sequence reads: CATSRLAGGRNEQFF. The CDR3 bases are TGTGCCACCAGCCGACTAGCGGGGGGGCGGAATGAGCAGTTCTTC.

The V gene is TRBV7-9, the J gene TRBJ2-3; TRBD2 matches at 12 bases. The length of the CDR3 is 16 residues. Germline V lookup: CDR1 SEHNR, CDR2 FQNEAQ (reference sequence). The J segment lost 4 bases and the V segment lost 2 bases, leaving 4 bases of the junction unmatched. The CDR3 is CASSLTTSGGPDTQYF. In DNA form, the CDR3 reads TGTGCCAGCAGCTTAACGACTAGCGGGGGACCAGATACGCAGTATTTT.

This chain uses TRBV15 with TRBJ2-1, with TRBD1 matching 10 bases. Germline values: CDR1 LNHNV, CDR2 YYDKDF (reference sequence). Germline trimming cut 3 bases from V and 10 bases from J; bases unmatched to any gene: 9. This CDR3 has 15 residues. This CDR3 reads CATSSRQGALREQFF. As DNA, the CDR3 is TGTGCCACCAGCAGTCGACAGGGGGCCTTAAGAGAGCAGTTCTTC.

This clone is a singleton in its sample. The genes are TRBV7-3 and TRBJ2-6; D remains unclear. Trimming took off 5 bases at V and 3 bases at J, with 11 bases between the two ends. The CDR3 covers 15 residues. Germline-derived CDR1 and CDR2 are SGHTA and FQGTGA. CDR3 in DNA: TGTGCCAGCAGCCGTCGCCAGGATGGGGCCAACGTCCTGACTTTC. The encoded protein is CASSRRQDGANVLTF.

J is TRBJ2-5 and V is TRBV12-3 or TRBV12-4; possibly TRBD1 for D (7 bases). Trimming took off 10 bases at V and 4 bases at J, with 13 bases between the two ends. The CDR3 contains 12 residues. The CDR3 loop is CAIRRGPETQYF. The CDR3 nucleotides are TGTGCCATCAGGAGGGGGCCAGAGACCCAGTACTTC.

The chain recombines TRBV9 with TRBJ1-2; the match to TRBD1 covers 8 bases. This CDR3 region has 14 residues. The germline CDR1 and CDR2 sequences are SGDLS and YYNGEE. The junction had 6 bases not matched to a gene; V was cut back by 3 bases and J by 5 bases. CDR3 residues: CASSDPGTGYGYTF. The DNA of the CDR3 is TGTGCCAGCAGCGACCCCGGGACAGGATATGGCTACACCTTC.

This chain uses TRBV5-1 with TRBJ1-2; possibly TRBD1 for D (5 bases). With 1 base removed from V and 8 bases from J, the gap between germline ends came to 18 bases. Germline V gene sequence: CDR1 SGHRS, CDR2 YFSETQ. This CDR3 has 15 residues. The chain's CDR3 is CASSLFNSDRGGYTF. CDR3 bases: TGCGCCAGCAGCTTGTTCAACTCCGACAGAGGCGGCTACACCTTC. Looking up the rest from reference TRBV5-1 and TRBJ1-2 gives the full variable domain: KAGVTQTPRYLIKTRGQQVTLSCSPISGHRSVSWYQQTPGQGLQFLFEYFSETQRNKGNFPGRFSGRQFSNSRSEMNVSTLELGDSALYLCASSLFNSDRGGYTFGSGTRLTVV.

The chain combines TRBV29-1 with TRBJ2-1; TRBD2 agrees at 10 bases. The length of the CDR3 is 14 residues. The V gene end was trimmed by 4 bases and the J gene end by 7 bases; junction bases not matched to a gene: 7. Germline values: CDR1 SQVTM, CDR2 ANQGSEA. The CDR3 nucleotides read TGCAGCGTTGTTAGCGGGGGGCTATGGAATGAGCAGTTCTTC. As protein: CSVVSGGLWNEQFF.

The chain couples TRBV28 to TRBJ2-1; TRBD1 aligns across 10 bases. This CDR3 has 14 amino acids. CDR1 and CDR2 from the germline V gene are MDHEN and SYDVKM. Trimming cost V 10 bases and J 9 bases; bases outside gene matches: 12. This chain's CDR3 is CATADRGGFSEQFF. In DNA form, the CDR3 reads TGTGCCACCGCGGACAGGGGGGGGTTCAGTGAGCAGTTCTTC. The full variable domain, completed using reference TRBV28 and TRBJ2-1, is DVKVTQSSRYLVKRTGEKVFLECVQDMDHENMFWYRQDPGLGLRLIYFSYDVKMKEKGDIPEGYSVSREKKERFSLILESASTNQTSMYLCATADRGGFSEQFFGPGTRLTVL.

The chain has TRBV5-5 and TRBJ2-1; D perhaps matches TRBD2 (5 bases). V was cut by 1 base and J by 10 bases, with 18 bases left in between. This CDR3 contains 15 residues. Germline V lookup: CDR1 SGHKS, CDR2 YYEKEE (reference sequence). This chain's CDR3 is CASSLRASPRWEQFF. The CDR3 coding sequence is TGTGCCAGCAGCTTGCGCGCTAGCCCCCGATGGGAGCAGTTCTTC.

This chain links TRBV28 with TRBJ2-5; 7 bases fit TRBD1. The CDR3 sequence is 17 residues long. Germline lookup yields CDR1 MDHEN and CDR2 SYDVKM. The V and J ends lost 2 bases and 4 bases, in that order; junction bases with no gene match: 13. CDR3 amino acids: CASSLNFLDRKGETQYF. In DNA, the CDR3 is TGTGCCAGCAGTTTAAACTTCTTGGACAGGAAGGGAGAGACCCAGTACTTC.

The gene calls are TRBV27 and TRBJ1-5; 9 nucleotides align to TRBD1. CDR1 is MNHEY, CDR2 SMNVEV, per germline (reference sequence). The CDR3 is 16 amino acids. Trimming at V came to 5 bases and at J to 7 bases, leaving 12 bases not matched to a gene. The CDR3 protein is CASSASSQGAKQPQHF. The CDR3 nucleotides read TGTGCCAGCAGTGCGTCTTCACAGGGGGCTAAGCAGCCCCAGCATTTT.

This clone has a handful of counts. V and J are TRBV6-5 and TRBJ1-1; 8 bases map to TRBD1. The CDR3 covers 14 residues. Germline loops: CDR1 MNHEY, CDR2 SVGAGI. V was pared by 7 bases and J by 3 bases, with 7 bases of the junction left unmatched. CDR3 in amino acids: CASKRTGTDTEAFF. Here the CDR3 DNA reads TGTGCCAGCAAGCGGACAGGGACAGACACTGAAGCTTTCTTT.

This rearrangement joins TRBV5-4 to TRBJ2-5; the match to TRBD2 covers 7 bases. Losses at the gene ends were 6 bases for V and 4 bases for J; bases not matched to a gene: 12. Germline V lookup: CDR1 SGHNT, CDR2 YYREEE (reference sequence). CDR3 length equals 15 residues. The CDR3 here is CASTPSGGMIETQYF. CDR3 nucleotide sequence: TGTGCCAGCACCCCGTCGGGGGGTATGATAGAGACCCAGTACTTC.

This clone was detected ten times or more. The chain uses TRBV24-1 and TRBJ2-3; D gene uncertain. The CDR3 has 13 residues. V was clipped by 1 base and J by 3 bases, with 4 bases between them. Looked up from germline, CDR1 is KGHDR and CDR2 is SFDVKD. CDR3 region: CATSDFGTDTQYF. CDR3 bases: TGTGCCACCAGTGATTTCGGGACAGATACGCAGTATTTT.

The gene calls are TRBV7-2 and TRBJ2-1; 8 nucleotides line up with TRBD1. Unmatched junction bases numbered 4, after V lost 1 base and J lost 2 bases. This CDR3 is built from 16 residues. The germline V gene encodes CDR1 SGHTA and CDR2 FQGNSA. CDR3 DNA sequence: TGTGCCAGCAGCTTAGATCCAGGGGGCACCTACAATGAGCAGTTCTTC. This gives the protein CASSLDPGGTYNEQFF.

This chain uses TRBV6-5 with TRBJ1-1, with TRBD1 as a possible D gene (6 bases). The CDR3 contains 13 residues. Trimming removed 8 bases at V and 7 bases at J, with 17 bases between. CDR1 is MNHEY and CDR2 is SVGAGI in the germline V gene. The CDR3 coding sequence is TGTGCCAGCGAGAAACAGGGTACAGGTGAAGCTTTCTTT. Its translation is CASEKQGTGEAFF.

This clone was found once. This chain joins TRBV7-9 and TRBJ1-6; TRBD1 matches at 9 bases. The CDR3 has 16 amino acids. The V gene end was trimmed by 4 bases and the J gene end by 6 bases; junction bases not matched to a gene: 7. The V gene's germline CDR1 is SEHNR and CDR2 FQNEAQ (reference sequence). The chain's CDR3 is CASSSRDREGNSPLHF. Here the CDR3 DNA reads TGTGCCAGCAGCTCCCGGGACAGGGAGGGTAATTCACCCCTCCACTTT.